This T cell receptor beta chain was retrieved from a study of radiation and T cells in renal cell carcinoma. Study-level background: Nephrectomy followed 15 Gy stereotactic body radiation by 4 weeks.

Assay: immunoSEQ multiplex PCR; the TCRdb copy retains only in-frame clones and omits some. The sample shows 150,000 to 160,000 clones, about nine tenths of them seen only once. Time point specified: blood 2 weeks post-SBRT. Treatment in this sample: 15 Gy SBRT to primary tumor, nephrectomy 4 weeks later. The junction had 11 bases not matched to a gene; V was cut back by 6 bases and J by 10 bases. The length of the CDR3 is 15 residues. Looked up from germline, CDR1 is SNHLY and CDR2 is FYNNEI. The sequencing used blood, collected from a patient whose treatment included radiotherapy and nephrectomy. The origin of this receptor is a woman in her forties or fifties with renal cell carcinoma. V and J are TRBV2 and TRBJ1-6; 8 nucleotides match TRBD1. The CDR3: CASRDTTGVGSPLHF. DNA for the CDR3: TGTGCCAGCAGGGACACGACAGGGGTTGGATCACCCCTCCACTTT.